Listed below are T cell receptor beta chains from one sample, sequenced in a study of naive and memory T cell subsets. TCRdb reprocessed the UMI-ligation and nested PCR reads via MiXCR and lists one record per CDR3 protein. Of about 8,000 distinct CDR3 sequences in the sample, under 30% were seen once. The sample comprised CD8+ TEMRA cells from blood. Receptors were obtained from a human donor in good health. Each CDR3 is given with its conserved first and last residue. The D gene is left open where the match is weak. A clone size is listed for some rows: how often the clone was seen (once, few, many), or a class if it is expanded.

>TRBJ1-1|few|TRBV4-3|.
CASSQGRERTEAFF
TGCGCCAGCAGCCAAGGCAGGGAGCGCACTGAAGCTTTCTTT
>TRBJ2-5|many|TRBV7-8|.
CASSRGVGQETQYF
TGTGCCAGCAGCCGAGGAGTCGGACAAGAGACCCAGTACTTC
>TRBJ2-1|few|TRBV27|.
CASSKYTSSYNEQFF
TGTGCCAGCAGTAAATACACGAGCTCCTACAATGAGCAGTTCTTC
>TRBJ1-6|.|TRBV5-6|.
CASQKGVFPLHF
TGTGCCAGCCAGAAGGGAGTTTTTCCCCTCCACTTT
>TRBJ2-3|few|TRBV2|.
CASSPGQGADTQYF
TGTGCCAGCAGTCCCGGCCAAGGTGCAGATACGCAGTATTTT
>TRBJ2-3|few|TRBV5-4|.
CASSPSLDTTDTQYF
TGTGCCAGCAGCCCCAGCTTAGATACCACAGATACGCAGTATTTT
>TRBJ1-3|.|TRBV28|.
CASSLSSTRGNTIYF
TGTGCCAGCAGTTTAAGCAGTACACGAGGAAACACCATATATTTT
>TRBJ2-3|medium-sized|TRBV7-3|.
CASSPWITDTQYF
TGTGCCAGCAGCCCCTGGATCACAGATACGCAGTATTTT
>TRBJ2-1|.|TRBV18|.
CASSLPGRNNEQFF
TGTGCCAGCTCCCTTCCCGGGAGAAACAATGAGCAGTTCTTC
>TRBJ2-2|few|TRBV27|.
CASSLGLWTRTTSSNTGELFF
TGTGCCAGCAGTTTGGGTCTCTGGACCCGAACTACTAGCTCGAACACCGGGGAGCTGTTTTTT
>TRBJ1-1|few|TRBV29-1|.
CSVDGGATTEAFF
TGCAGCGTTGATGGGGGGGCAACCACTGAAGCTTTCTTT
>TRBJ2-3|.|TRBV12-3/TRBV12-4|TRBD2
CASSPGLAVHRGTDTQYF
TGTGCCAGCAGTCCCGGACTAGCGGTCCATAGGGGGACAGATACGCAGTATTTT
>TRBJ2-3|.|TRBV7-2|TRBD2
CASSSRSGRATDTQYF
TGTGCCAGCAGCTCCCGTAGCGGGAGGGCCACAGATACGCAGTATTTT
>TRBJ2-1|many|TRBV20-1|.
CSAPRARGADFGEQFF
TGCAGTGCCCCTCGGGCGAGAGGCGCCGATTTTGGTGAGCAGTTCTTC
>TRBJ1-1|few|TRBV4-2|TRBD1
CASSTWTGSNTEAFF
TGTGCCAGCAGCACTTGGACAGGCTCCAACACTGAAGCTTTCTTT
>TRBJ1-4|.|TRBV25-1|.
CASSEPDGEKLFF
TGTGCCAGCAGTGAGCCGGACGGAGAAAAACTGTTTTTT